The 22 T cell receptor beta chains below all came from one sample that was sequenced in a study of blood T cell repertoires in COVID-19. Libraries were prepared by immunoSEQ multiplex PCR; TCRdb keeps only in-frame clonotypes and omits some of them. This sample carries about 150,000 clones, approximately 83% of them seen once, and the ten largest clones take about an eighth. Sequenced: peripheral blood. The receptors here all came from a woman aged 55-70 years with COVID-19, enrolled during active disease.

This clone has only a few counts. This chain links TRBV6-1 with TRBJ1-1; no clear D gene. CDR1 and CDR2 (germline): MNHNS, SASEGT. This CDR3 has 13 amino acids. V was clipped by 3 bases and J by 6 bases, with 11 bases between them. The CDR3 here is CASSELLGAEAFF. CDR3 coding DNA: TGTGCCAGCAGTGAGCTCCTGGGCGCTGAAGCTTTCTTT.

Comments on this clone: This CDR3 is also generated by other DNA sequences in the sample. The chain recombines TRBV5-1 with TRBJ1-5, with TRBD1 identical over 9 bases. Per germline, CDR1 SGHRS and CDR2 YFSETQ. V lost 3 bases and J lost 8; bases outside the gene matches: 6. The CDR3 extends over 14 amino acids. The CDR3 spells CASSSGQGREPQHF. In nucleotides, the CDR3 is TGCGCCAGCAGCTCGGGACAGGGTCGCGAGCCCCAGCATTTT.

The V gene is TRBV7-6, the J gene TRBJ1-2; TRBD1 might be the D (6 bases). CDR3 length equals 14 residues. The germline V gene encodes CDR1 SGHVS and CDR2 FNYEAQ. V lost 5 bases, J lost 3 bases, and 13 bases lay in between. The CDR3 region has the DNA TGTGCCAGCAGCCAAGGGGGGGGCGACTATGGCTACACCTTC. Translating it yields CASSQGGGDYGYTF.

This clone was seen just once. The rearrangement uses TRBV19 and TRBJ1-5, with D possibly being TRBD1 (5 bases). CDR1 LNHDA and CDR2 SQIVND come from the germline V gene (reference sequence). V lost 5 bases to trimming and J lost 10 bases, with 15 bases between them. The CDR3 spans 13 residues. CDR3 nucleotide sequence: TGTGCCAGTAGTTTCCGGGCCCAGGGTCCCCAGCATTTT. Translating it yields CASSFRAQGPQHF.

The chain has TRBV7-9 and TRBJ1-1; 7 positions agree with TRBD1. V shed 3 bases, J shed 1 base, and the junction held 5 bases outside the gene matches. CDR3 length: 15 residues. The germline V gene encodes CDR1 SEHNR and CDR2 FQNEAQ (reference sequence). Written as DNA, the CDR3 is TGTGCCAGCAGCTTCCCCGGGACAGCGAACACTGAAGCTTTCTTT. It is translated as CASSFPGTANTEAFF.

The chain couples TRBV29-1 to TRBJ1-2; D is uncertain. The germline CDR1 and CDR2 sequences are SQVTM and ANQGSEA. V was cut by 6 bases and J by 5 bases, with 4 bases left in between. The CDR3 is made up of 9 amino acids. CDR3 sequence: CSVGYGYTF. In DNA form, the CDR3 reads TGCAGCGTCGGTTATGGCTACACCTTC.

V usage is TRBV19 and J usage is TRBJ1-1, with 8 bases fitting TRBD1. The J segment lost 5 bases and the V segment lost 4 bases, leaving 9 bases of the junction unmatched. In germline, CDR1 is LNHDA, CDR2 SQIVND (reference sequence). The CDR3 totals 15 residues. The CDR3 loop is CASSTAQGARTEAFF. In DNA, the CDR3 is TGTGCCAGTAGTACAGCCCAGGGGGCGAGGACTGAAGCTTTCTTT. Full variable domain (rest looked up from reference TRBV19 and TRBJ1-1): DGGITQSPKYLFRKEGQNVTLSCEQNLNHDAMYWYRQDPGQGLRLIYYSQIVNDFQKGDIAEGYSVSREKKESFPLTVTSAQKNPTAFYLCASSTAQGARTEAFFGQGTRLTVV.

The CDR3 coding sequence is TGTGCCAGTAGTAGCAACATCCCTTCAGAGACCCAGTACTTC. This sequence encodes CASSSNIPSETQYF. V usage is TRBV19 and J usage is TRBJ2-5; D is unresolved. Between the trimmed V and J ends, which lost 4 bases and 4 bases, there was a span of 13 bases. Germline V lookup: CDR1 LNHDA, CDR2 SQIVND (reference sequence). The CDR3 loop spans 14 amino acids.

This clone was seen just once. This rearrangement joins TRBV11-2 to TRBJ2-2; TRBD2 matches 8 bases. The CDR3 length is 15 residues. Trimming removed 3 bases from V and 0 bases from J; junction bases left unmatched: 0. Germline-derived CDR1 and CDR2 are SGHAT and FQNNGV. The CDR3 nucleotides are TGTGCCAGCAGCTTTAGCGGGGCGAACACCGGGGAGCTGTTTTTT. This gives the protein CASSFSGANTGELFF. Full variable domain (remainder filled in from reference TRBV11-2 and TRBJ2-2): EAGVAQSPRYKIIEKRQSVAFWCNPISGHATLYWYQQILGQGPKLLIQFQNNGVVDDSQLPKDRFSAERLKGVDSTLKIQPAKLEDSAVYLCASSFSGANTGELFFGEGSRLTVL.

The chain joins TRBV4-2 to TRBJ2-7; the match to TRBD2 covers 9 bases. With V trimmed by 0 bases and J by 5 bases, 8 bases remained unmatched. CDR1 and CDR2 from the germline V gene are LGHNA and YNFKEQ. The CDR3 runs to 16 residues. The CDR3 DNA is TGTGCCAGCAGCCAAGAATCCAGCGGGAGGCGGAACGAGCAGTACTTC. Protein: CASSQESSGRRNEQYF.

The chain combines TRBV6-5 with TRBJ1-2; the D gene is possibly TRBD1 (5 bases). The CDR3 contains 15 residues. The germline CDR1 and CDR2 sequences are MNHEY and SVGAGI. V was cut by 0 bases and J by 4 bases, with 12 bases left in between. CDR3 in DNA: TGTGCCAGCAGTTACTCAAAGACAGAGCGCTATGGCTACACCTTC. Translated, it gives CASSYSKTERYGYTF.

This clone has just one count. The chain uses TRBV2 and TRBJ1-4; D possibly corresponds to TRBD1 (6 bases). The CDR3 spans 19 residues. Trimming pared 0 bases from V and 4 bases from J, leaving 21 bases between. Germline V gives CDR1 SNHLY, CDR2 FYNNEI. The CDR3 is CASSEAKVVGGRNNEKLFF. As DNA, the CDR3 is TGTGCCAGCAGTGAAGCGAAGGTAGTGGGGGGGCGCAATAATGAAAAACTGTTTTTT.

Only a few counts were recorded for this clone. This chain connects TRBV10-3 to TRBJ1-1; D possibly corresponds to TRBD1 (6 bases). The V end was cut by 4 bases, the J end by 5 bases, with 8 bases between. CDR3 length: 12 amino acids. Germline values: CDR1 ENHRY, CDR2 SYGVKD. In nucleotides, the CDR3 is TGTGCCATCAGTGTAGGACAGACTGAAGCTTTCTTT. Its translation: CAISVGQTEAFF.

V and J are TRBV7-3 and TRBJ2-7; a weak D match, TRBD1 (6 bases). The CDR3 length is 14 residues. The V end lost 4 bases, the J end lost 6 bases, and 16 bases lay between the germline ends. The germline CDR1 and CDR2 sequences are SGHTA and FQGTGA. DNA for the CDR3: TGTGCCAGCAGCTCACAGGGTGAGGGTTTCGAGCAGTACTTC. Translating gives CASSSQGEGFEQYF.

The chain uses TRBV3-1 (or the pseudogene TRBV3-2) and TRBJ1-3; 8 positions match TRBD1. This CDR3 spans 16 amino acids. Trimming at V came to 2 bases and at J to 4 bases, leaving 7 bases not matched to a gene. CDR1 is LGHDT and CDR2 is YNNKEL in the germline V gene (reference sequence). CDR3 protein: CASSQQDRAAGNTIYF. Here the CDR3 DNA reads TGTGCCAGCAGCCAACAGGACAGGGCGGCGGGAAACACCATATATTTT.

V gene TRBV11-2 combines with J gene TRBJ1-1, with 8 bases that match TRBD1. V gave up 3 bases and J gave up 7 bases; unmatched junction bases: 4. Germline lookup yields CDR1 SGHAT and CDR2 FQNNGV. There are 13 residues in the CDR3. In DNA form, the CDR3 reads TGTGCCAGCAGCTTTGGGACAGGTATTGAAGCTTTCTTT. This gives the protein CASSFGTGIEAFF.

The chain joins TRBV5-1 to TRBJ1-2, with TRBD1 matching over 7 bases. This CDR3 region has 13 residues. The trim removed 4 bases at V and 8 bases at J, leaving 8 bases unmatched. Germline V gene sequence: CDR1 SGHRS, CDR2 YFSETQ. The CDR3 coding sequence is TGCGCCAGCAGCCTGGGACAGATGGGAGGCTACACCTTC. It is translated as CASSLGQMGGYTF. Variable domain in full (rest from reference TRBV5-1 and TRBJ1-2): KAGVTQTPRYLIKTRGQQVTLSCSPISGHRSVSWYQQTPGQGLQFLFEYFSETQRNKGNFPGRFSGRQFSNSRSEMNVSTLELGDSALYLCASSLGQMGGYTFGSGTRLTVV.

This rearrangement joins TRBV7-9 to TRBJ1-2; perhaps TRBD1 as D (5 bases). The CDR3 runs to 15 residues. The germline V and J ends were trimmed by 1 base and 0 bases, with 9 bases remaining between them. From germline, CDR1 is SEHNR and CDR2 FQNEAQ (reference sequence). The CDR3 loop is CASSLVQEANYGYTF. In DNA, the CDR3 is TGTGCCAGCAGCTTAGTACAGGAAGCTAACTATGGCTACACCTTC.

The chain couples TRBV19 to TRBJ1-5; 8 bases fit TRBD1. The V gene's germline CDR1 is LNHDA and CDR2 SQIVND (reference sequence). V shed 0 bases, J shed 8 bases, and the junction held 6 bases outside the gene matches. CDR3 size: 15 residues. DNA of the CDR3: TGTGCCAGTAGTATAGAAGGGACAGGTAGCAAGCCCCAGCATTTT. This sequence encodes CASSIEGTGSKPQHF.

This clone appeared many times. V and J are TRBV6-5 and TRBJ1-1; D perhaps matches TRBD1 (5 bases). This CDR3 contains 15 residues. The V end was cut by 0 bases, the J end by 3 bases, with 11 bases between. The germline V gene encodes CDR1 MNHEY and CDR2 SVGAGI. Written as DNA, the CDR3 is TGTGCCAGCAGTTACTCGACCAGGGCAGACACTGAAGCTTTCTTT. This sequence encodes CASSYSTRADTEAFF.

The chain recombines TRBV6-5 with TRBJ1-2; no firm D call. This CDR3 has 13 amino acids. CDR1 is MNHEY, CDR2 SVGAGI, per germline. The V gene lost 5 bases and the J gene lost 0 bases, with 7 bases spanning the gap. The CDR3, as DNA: TGTGCCAGCAGTCCCGGGTCTAACTATGGCTACACCTTC. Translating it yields CASSPGSNYGYTF.

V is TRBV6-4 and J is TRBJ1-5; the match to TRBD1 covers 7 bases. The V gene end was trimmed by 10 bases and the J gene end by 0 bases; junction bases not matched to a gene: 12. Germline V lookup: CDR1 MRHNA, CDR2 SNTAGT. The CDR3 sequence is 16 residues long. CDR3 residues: CAKAEGQANSNQPQHF. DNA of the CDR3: TGTGCCAAAGCAGAAGGACAGGCAAATAGCAATCAGCCCCAGCATTTT.